These 23 T cell receptor beta chains originate from one sample sequenced in a study of T cell responses to AZD1222 COVID-19 vaccine (dated by TCRdb to the early 2020s). Libraries were prepared through the immunoSEQ multiplex PCR assay. Not all clones reach the TCRdb copy of this immuneACCESS table, which keeps in-frame sequences only. Checked studies attribute under half of the gap to unresolved V genes and leave the rest unexplained. The sample yields under 80,000 clones; roughly 78% were counted once. Approximately 23% of the sample goes to the ten largest clones. The time point label here, explained by the study, means: baseline before first vaccination. The sample's treatment or condition label, decoded: meningococcal conjugate vaccine given as trial control. The source was peripheral blood, collected on day 0 of MenACWY control vaccination. These receptors were collected from an adult in good health.

This sequence joins TRBV20-1 and TRBJ2-3, with D unresolved. Between the trimmed V and J ends, which lost 2 bases and 6 bases, there was a span of 6 bases. This CDR3 contains 11 residues. Looked up from germline, CDR1 is DFQATT and CDR2 is SNEGSKA (reference sequence). The CDR3 reads CSARPQDTQYF. The CDR3 DNA sequence: TGCAGTGCTAGACCCCAGGATACGCAGTATTTT.

V is TRBV7-3 and J is TRBJ1-1, with D uncertain. This CDR3 region has 13 residues. Trimming left V 4 bases short and J 8 bases short, with 14 bases between. Germline CDR1 and CDR2: SGHTA and FQGTGA. The CDR3, as DNA: TGTGCCAGCAGCTCCCAGCCCGAGTCCGAAGCTTTCTTT. Amino acid sequence: CASSSQPESEAFF.

The rearrangement uses TRBV7-9 and TRBJ1-1; no firm D call. There are 13 residues in the CDR3. Germline values: CDR1 SEHNR, CDR2 FQNEAQ (reference sequence). V was pared by 3 bases and J by 4 bases, with 9 bases between. CDR3 amino acids: CASSLSGPTEAFF. As DNA, the CDR3 is TGTGCCAGCAGCTTGAGTGGACCCACTGAAGCTTTCTTT.

The CDR3 DNA reads TGTGCCAGCAGCTTAGCGCGGGAGAGATATGGCTACACCTTC. It is translated as CASSLARERYGYTF. The genes are TRBV7-2 and TRBJ1-2; no clear D. Trimming pared 0 bases from V and 5 bases from J, leaving 10 bases between. The V gene's germline CDR1 is SGHTA and CDR2 FQGNSA. CDR3 size: 14 residues.

This rearrangement joins TRBV5-5 to TRBJ1-5, with 10 bases lining up with TRBD1. The CDR3 covers 17 residues. Germline V gives CDR1 SGHKS, CDR2 YYEKEE (reference sequence). V was clipped by 8 bases and J by 0 bases; unmatched bases: 11. CDR3 coding DNA: TGTGCCAGTCCCTTCCGGGACAGGGGAAGTAGCAATCAGCCCCAGCATTTT. This codes for CASPFRDRGSSNQPQHF.

The chain combines TRBV10-2 with TRBJ2-1; 8 bases fit TRBD2. Looked up from germline, CDR1 is WSHSY and CDR2 is SAAADI. The CDR3 totals 14 residues. Trimming cost V 0 bases and J 10 bases; bases outside gene matches: 5. CDR3 amino acids: CASSESTSAQEQFF. The CDR3 DNA reads as TGCGCCAGCAGTGAGTCGACTAGCGCCCAGGAGCAGTTCTTC.

V and J are TRBV5-6 and TRBJ2-1; D is uncertain. Trimming took 6 bases from V and 10 from J, leaving 11 bases between them. This CDR3 contains 11 residues. In germline, CDR1 is SGHDT, CDR2 YYEEEE. CDR3 sequence: CASIQAGEQFF. For the CDR3, the DNA is TGTGCCAGCATCCAGGCTGGCGAGCAGTTCTTC.

This clone was observed a single time. The V gene is TRBV27, the J gene TRBJ1-1, with D uncertain. Trimming shortened V by 4 bases and J by 8 bases, and 14 bases separated the two germline ends. CDR3 length: 13 residues. The germline V gene has CDR1 MNHEY and CDR2 SMNVEV (reference sequence). The CDR3, as DNA: TGTGCCAGCAGTTCCCCGCATCCCGGGGAAGCTTTCTTT. It yields the protein CASSSPHPGEAFF.

The rearrangement links TRBV2 to TRBJ1-1; the D is unclear. The V and J ends lost 6 bases and 1 base respectively, with 9 bases between them. The germline V gene has CDR1 SNHLY and CDR2 FYNNEI. This CDR3 spans 13 amino acids. Written as DNA, the CDR3 is TGTGCCAGCAGGGCAAGACAGAACACTGAAGCTTTCTTT. Encoded protein: CASRARQNTEAFF.

The V and J genes are TRBV10-3 and TRBJ1-2; D ambiguous. Per germline, CDR1 ENHRY and CDR2 SYGVKD. The CDR3 extends over 15 amino acids. V was shortened by 4 bases and J by 0 bases, with 12 bases between the two germline ends. DNA of the CDR3: TGTGCCATCAGTGGGGCCCATGGAGCTAACTATGGCTACACCTTC. Translating it yields CAISGAHGANYGYTF.

This clone has a handful of counts. The V gene is TRBV2, the J gene TRBJ2-2; no reliable D call. V lost 6 bases and J 7 bases, leaving 6 bases between the germline ends. The CDR3 runs 11 residues. Germline assignment: CDR1 SNHLY and CDR2 FYNNEI. The CDR3 nucleotides read TGTGCCAGCAGCAAGGACGGGGAGCTGTTTTTT. Protein: CASSKDGELFF.

J is TRBJ1-3 and V is TRBV9, with TRBD1 matching 9 bases. The CDR3 covers 13 residues. The trim removed 4 bases at V and 9 bases at J, leaving 5 bases unmatched. Germline V lookup: CDR1 SGDLS, CDR2 YYNGEE. For the CDR3, the DNA is TGTGCCAGCAGCCCGGGGACAGGGCCCACCATATATTTT. Translating gives CASSPGTGPTIYF.

The V call is TRBV4-1, the J call TRBJ2-3; D may be TRBD1 (5 bases). The CDR3 totals 14 residues. The germline V and J ends were trimmed by 4 bases and 5 bases, with 13 bases remaining between them. CDR1 and CDR2 from the germline V gene are MGHRA and YSYEKL. The DNA of the CDR3 is TGCGCCAGCAGCCGGGGCTCTGGGGTAGATACGCAGTATTTT. Translating gives CASSRGSGVDTQYF.

The chain links TRBV28 to TRBJ1-5, with 8 positions matching TRBD1. J gave up 2 bases and V 10 bases, and 10 bases lay outside the gene matches. Germline CDR1 and CDR2: MDHEN and SYDVKM. The CDR3 is made up of 15 amino acids. The CDR3 protein is CATQTGGVGNQPQHF. The CDR3 bases are TGTGCCACCCAAACAGGGGGAGTCGGCAATCAGCCCCAGCATTTT.

The rearrangement links TRBV2 to TRBJ2-7; no clear D gene. The CDR3 has 12 amino acids. Germline-derived CDR1 and CDR2 are SNHLY and FYNNEI. The germline V and J ends were trimmed by 9 bases and 3 bases, with 12 bases remaining between them. The CDR3 loop is CASSPAVYEQYF. The CDR3 coding sequence is TGTGCCAGTTCTCCTGCAGTCTACGAGCAGTACTTC.

J is TRBJ2-1 and V is TRBV27, with 9 bases lining up with TRBD2. CDR3 size: 15 residues. Germline values: CDR1 MNHEY, CDR2 SMNVEV (reference sequence). Trimming at V came to 2 bases and at J to 4 bases, leaving 3 bases not matched to a gene. For the CDR3, the DNA is TGTGCCAGCAGTTTAGGTAGCGGGGGTTACAATGAGCAGTTCTTC. It specifies CASSLGSGGYNEQFF.

V usage is TRBV19 and J usage is TRBJ1-6, with TRBD1 identical over 8 bases. The CDR3 is 14 residues long. Germline trimming cut 3 bases from V and 10 bases from J; bases unmatched to any gene: 5. Germline V gives CDR1 LNHDA, CDR2 SQIVND (reference sequence). Written as DNA, the CDR3 is TGTGCCAGTAGTATTCAGGGGGCTGAATCACCCCTCCACTTT. Translating it yields CASSIQGAESPLHF.

The rearrangement joins TRBV11-2 to TRBJ2-7; 15 bases align to TRBD2. This CDR3 has 18 amino acids. CDR1 and CDR2 (germline): SGHAT, FQNNGV. The V and J ends lost 5 bases and 1 base, in that order; junction bases with no gene match: 9. This chain's CDR3 is CASSLGLAGGLASYEQYF. The CDR3 nucleotides read TGTGCCAGCAGCCTCGGACTAGCGGGGGGGCTCGCTTCCTACGAGCAGTACTTC.

The chain recombines TRBV28 with TRBJ1-2; D remains ambiguous. Germline V CDR1 and CDR2: MDHEN, SYDVKM. The CDR3 is 11 residues long. With 10 bases removed from V and 4 bases from J, the gap between germline ends came to 10 bases. DNA for the CDR3: TGTGCCACCTCGCCAGCCTATGGCTACACCTTC. It translates to CATSPAYGYTF.

Concerning this clone: The same CDR3 can be traced to other DNA sequences in this sample. The rearrangement joins TRBV19 to TRBJ1-5, with D maybe TRBD1 (5 bases). The germline V gene has CDR1 LNHDA and CDR2 SQIVND (reference sequence). The CDR3 consists of 12 residues. Between the trimmed V and J ends, which lost 6 bases and 2 bases, there was a span of 5 bases. CDR3 sequence reads: CASRGGNQPQHF. The CDR3 DNA sequence: TGTGCCAGTAGGGGGGGCAATCAGCCCCAGCATTTT.

The J gene is TRBJ2-1, the V gene TRBV14; TRBD1 or TRBD2 may be the D gene (5 bases each). V lost 0 bases and J lost 9, with 15 bases in between. Germline lookup yields CDR1 SGHDN and CDR2 FVKESK. CDR3 length: 15 amino acids. The CDR3 loop is CASSQELGVLTEQFF. For the CDR3, the DNA is TGTGCCAGCAGCCAAGAGCTGGGGGTACTTACTGAGCAGTTCTTC.

This clone was observed a few times. The J gene is TRBJ2-3, the V gene TRBV14; no clear D gene. Germline V gene data show CDR1 as SGHDN and CDR2 as FVKESK. V lost 1 base, J lost 1 base, and 9 bases lay in between. This CDR3 spans 15 amino acids. The CDR3 reads CASSQGQLRTDTQYF. In DNA, the CDR3 is TGTGCCAGCAGCCAAGGGCAGCTCCGCACAGATACGCAGTATTTT.

The chain couples TRBV2 to TRBJ2-1, with a weak D call TRBD2 (5 bases). Germline V lookup: CDR1 SNHLY, CDR2 FYNNEI. Deletions cut 6 bases from V and 6 bases from J, with 12 bases between. This CDR3 comprises 13 residues. The CDR3 is CASSFGLGNEQFF. For the CDR3, the DNA is TGTGCCAGCAGCTTTGGACTCGGCAATGAGCAGTTCTTC.